These 13 T cell receptor beta chains share one sample of origin, sequenced in a study of control samples from healthy donors and cancer patients. Data came from immunoSEQ multiplex PCR; TCRdb stores just in-frame clones and leaves some out. The sample carries more than 140,000 clones, 94% recorded once. Sequencing input: blood. These receptors were obtained from a man aged 40-49 years in good health.

In this sample, this clone turned up once. The CDR3 region has the DNA TGTGCCAGCAGTACCCCTAGCGTCGATAGCTCCTACGAGCAGTACTTC. Translated, it gives CASSTPSVDSSYEQYF. This chain links TRBV6-2 or TRBV6-3 with TRBJ2-7; possible D gene TRBD2, 6 bases. Trimming took off 5 bases at V and 0 bases at J, with 17 bases between the two ends. The CDR3 loop spans 16 amino acids. From germline, CDR1 is MNHEY and CDR2 SVGEGT.

The chain is built from TRBV7-6 and TRBJ1-2, with 12 bases aligning to TRBD1. This CDR3 comprises 15 residues. Germline V gives CDR1 SGHVS, CDR2 FNYEAQ. The ends lost 5 bases at V and 4 bases at J; junction bases unmatched: 5. The CDR3 region is CASSLGTGGTYGYTF. The CDR3 nucleotides read TGTGCCAGCAGCCTAGGGACAGGGGGCACCTATGGCTACACCTTC. Filled out from reference TRBV7-6 and TRBJ1-2, the complete variable domain reads GAGVSQSPRYKVTKRGQDVALRCDPISGHVSLYWYRQALGQGPEFLTYFNYEAQQDKSGLPNDRFSAERPEGSISTLTIQRTEQRDSAMYRCASSLGTGGTYGYTFGSGTRLTVV.

The V call is TRBV3-1 (or the pseudogene TRBV3-2), the J call TRBJ2-1; TRBD2 matches 7 bases. The V segment lost 1 base and the J segment 0 bases; nucleotides outside the gene matches: 6. The CDR3 is 17 residues long. Germline CDR1 LGHDT, CDR2 YNNKEL (reference sequence). CDR3 protein: CASSQGRSGNSYNEQFF. CDR3 bases: TGTGCCAGCAGCCAAGGTAGAAGCGGGAACTCCTACAATGAGCAGTTCTTC.

The rearrangement uses TRBV9 and TRBJ1-2; the D is unclear. This CDR3 is 14 amino acids long. Deletions cut 0 bases from V and 11 bases from J, with 17 bases between. Germline lookup yields CDR1 SGDLS and CDR2 YYNGEE. Written as DNA, the CDR3 is TGTGCCAGCAGCGTAGATAGCGGTTGGAAAAGGTACACCTTC. As protein: CASSVDSGWKRYTF.

The CDR3 DNA follows: TGTGCCAGCAGCTTTCTGGGGGGCGGCACTGAAGCTTTCTTT. Translating it yields CASSFLGGGTEAFF. V gene TRBV6-5 combines with J gene TRBJ1-1; tentative D call: TRBD1 (6 bases). Trimming left V 6 bases short and J 4 bases short, with 15 bases between. This CDR3 spans 14 amino acids. Germline CDR1 MNHEY, CDR2 SVGAGI.

The rearrangement joins TRBV4-1 to TRBJ2-2, with 7 bases that match TRBD1. Trimming at V came to 5 bases and at J to 0 bases, leaving 6 bases not matched to a gene. The CDR3 totals 16 residues. Germline CDR1 is MGHRA and CDR2 is YSYEKL. CDR3 protein: CASSYWDRPNTGELFF. The CDR3 DNA is TGCGCCAGCAGCTACTGGGACAGACCGAACACCGGGGAGCTGTTTTTT.

The chain combines TRBV5-1 with TRBJ1-1, with D maybe TRBD1 (6 bases). The length of the CDR3 is 14 residues. Per germline, CDR1 SGHRS and CDR2 YFSETQ. Trimming left V 3 bases short and J 6 bases short, with 15 bases between. The CDR3 loop is CASSWGAGKAEAFF. CDR3 DNA sequence: TGCGCCAGCAGCTGGGGGGCGGGTAAAGCTGAAGCTTTCTTT.

As to this clone: A junction end diverges from the germline sequence, so it may reflect a read error. This sequence joins TRBV7-7 and TRBJ1-4; perhaps TRBD1 as D (5 bases). The CDR3 is made up of 16 amino acids. Germline assignment: CDR1 SSHAT and CDR2 FNYEAQ (reference sequence). The CDR3, as DNA: TGTGCTAGCAGCCTGGGGACCCAGGGAAGGGATGAAAAACTGTTTTTT. It encodes CASSLGTQGRDEKLFF.

This chain links TRBV15 with TRBJ2-3; maybe TRBD2 (6 bases). Germline V gene data show CDR1 as LNHNV and CDR2 as YYDKDF (reference sequence). The ends were cut back, 1 base at V and 3 bases at J, with 14 bases in the middle. The CDR3 totals 16 residues. CDR3 in amino acids: CATSRVQPGVTDTQYF. The CDR3 DNA reads as TGTGCCACCAGCAGAGTCCAACCGGGAGTAACAGATACGCAGTATTTT.

Remarks on this clone: Different DNA sequences within this sample yield the same CDR3. This chain connects TRBV11-2 to TRBJ2-1, with a possible D match to TRBD1 (6 bases). The CDR3 spans 11 residues. Trimming left V 1 base short and J 12 bases short, with 7 bases between. Germline V gene data show CDR1 as SGHAT and CDR2 as FQNNGV. In DNA, the CDR3 is TGTGCCAGCAGCTTAGGAGGGGGGCAGTTCTTC. It yields the protein CASSLGGGQFF. The entire variable domain, with the rest obtained from reference TRBV11-2 and TRBJ2-1, is as follows: EAGVAQSPRYKIIEKRQSVAFWCNPISGHATLYWYQQILGQGPKLLIQFQNNGVVDDSQLPKDRFSAERLKGVDSTLKIQPAKLEDSAVYLCASSLGGGQFFGPGTRLTVL.

This clone was picked up a small number of times. This rearrangement joins TRBV9 to TRBJ1-6; 9 bases align to TRBD1. CDR1 and CDR2 (germline): SGDLS, YYNGEE. The V and J ends lost 2 bases and 7 bases, in that order; junction bases with no gene match: 4. The CDR3 is 15 residues long. Here the CDR3 DNA reads TGTGCCAGCAGCGTGATGGGACAGGGAAATTCACCCCTCCACTTT. This encodes CASSVMGQGNSPLHF.

The chain employs TRBV27 and TRBJ2-1; D may correspond to TRBD1 or TRBD2 (6 bases each). Trimming removed 2 bases at V and 9 bases at J, with 17 bases between. Germline V lookup: CDR1 MNHEY, CDR2 SMNVEV (reference sequence). This CDR3 has 15 residues. The CDR3 protein is CASSLGGGRVSEQFF. In DNA form, the CDR3 reads TGTGCCAGCAGTTTAGGAGGGGGAAGGGTAAGTGAGCAGTTCTTC.

This clone was seen more than once but under ten times. V and J are TRBV3-1 (or the pseudogene TRBV3-2) and TRBJ2-7, with D unresolved. The CDR3 consists of 11 residues. The germline V and J ends were trimmed by 6 bases and 7 bases, with 10 bases remaining between them. The germline V gene encodes CDR1 LGHDT and CDR2 YNNKEL (reference sequence). CDR3 region: CASSMAGEQYF. In nucleotides, the CDR3 is TGTGCCAGCAGTATGGCTGGAGAGCAGTACTTC.